These 21 T cell receptor beta chains came from one sample sequenced in a study of brain T cells in children with intractable seizures. Profiling relied on immunoSEQ multiplex PCR, and the TCRdb table lists in-frame clones only, not all of them. The data contain 110,000 or so clones, 85% to 95% of them seen just once; the ten biggest clones take up 3.8%. The sequenced sample was peripheral blood, obtained at surgery. These receptors all come from a boy in the first two years of life with hemimegalencephaly and intractable seizures.

This sequence joins TRBV28 and TRBJ1-6; no clear D gene. Trimming removed 2 bases at V and 9 bases at J, with 17 bases between. CDR1 is MDHEN, CDR2 SYDVKM, per germline. The CDR3 extends over 16 amino acids. The chain's CDR3 is CASSLTVGRRGSPLHF. Written as DNA, the CDR3 is TGTGCCAGCAGTTTAACGGTTGGGAGGAGAGGTTCACCCCTCCACTTT. Filled out from reference TRBV28 and TRBJ1-6, the complete variable domain reads DVKVTQSSRYLVKRTGEKVFLECVQDMDHENMFWYRQDPGLGLRLIYFSYDVKMKEKGDIPEGYSVSREKKERFSLILESASTNQTSMYLCASSLTVGRRGSPLHFGNGTRLTVT.

This sequence joins TRBV5-1 and TRBJ2-1; 8 positions match TRBD1. Germline-derived CDR1 and CDR2 are SGHRS and YFSETQ. The J segment lost 7 bases and the V segment lost 0 bases, leaving 9 bases of the junction unmatched. The CDR3 runs 16 residues. CDR3 DNA: TGCGCCAGCAGCTTGGCCCCGGCAGGGGGCGGGAATGAGCAGTTCTTC. It is translated as CASSLAPAGGGNEQFF.

This clone was seen more than once but under ten times. This chain joins TRBV19 and TRBJ1-5, with TRBD1 identical over 9 bases. CDR3 length: 15 amino acids. Germline trimming cut 2 bases from V and 2 bases from J; bases unmatched to any gene: 1. Looked up from germline, CDR1 is LNHDA and CDR2 is SQIVND (reference sequence). CDR3 in amino acids: CASSIWTGGNQPQHF. CDR3 in DNA: TGTGCCAGTAGTATATGGACAGGGGGCAATCAGCCCCAGCATTTT. The full variable domain, in which reference TRBV19 and TRBJ1-5 provide the parts outside the CDR3, is DGGITQSPKYLFRKEGQNVTLSCEQNLNHDAMYWYRQDPGQGLRLIYYSQIVNDFQKGDIAEGYSVSREKKESFPLTVTSAQKNPTAFYLCASSIWTGGNQPQHFGDGTRLSIL.

This chain links TRBV10-3 with TRBJ2-1, with D possibly TRBD1 on 6 matching bases. Per germline, CDR1 ENHRY and CDR2 SYGVKD. CDR3 size: 13 residues. Between the trimmed V and J ends, which lost 3 bases and 4 bases, there was a span of 7 bases. CDR3 residues: CAISEGTYNEQFF. The CDR3 region has the DNA TGTGCCATCAGTGAAGGGACATACAATGAGCAGTTCTTC.

The chain uses TRBV4-3 and TRBJ1-4; 9 bases align to TRBD1. V shed 4 bases, J shed 7 bases, and the junction held 10 bases outside the gene matches. The CDR3 has 16 residues. The germline V gene has CDR1 LGHNA and CDR2 YSLEER. CDR3 coding DNA: TGCGCCAGCAGCCTACATAACAGGGGGCAAGGTGAAAAACTGTTTTTT. Translated: CASSLHNRGQGEKLFF.

V usage is TRBV9 and J usage is TRBJ2-6; the match to TRBD1 covers 8 bases. This CDR3 has 18 residues. Germline values: CDR1 SGDLS, CDR2 YYNGEE. J lost 1 base, V lost 4 bases, and 10 bases had no gene match. CDR3 in amino acids: CASSPGQGRVSGANVLTF. DNA of the CDR3: TGTGCCAGCAGCCCTGGACAGGGTAGGGTTTCTGGGGCCAACGTCCTGACTTTC. The complete variable domain, with remaining parts taken from reference TRBV9 and TRBJ2-6, reads DSGVTQTPKHLITATGQRVTLRCSPRSGDLSVYWYQQSLDQGLQFLIQYYNGEERAKGNILERFSAQQFPDLHSELNLSSLELGDSALYFCASSPGQGRVSGANVLTFGAGSRLTVL.

The V call is TRBV29-1, the J call TRBJ2-1, with D tentatively TRBD2 (6 bases). The germline gives CDR1 SQVTM, CDR2 ANQGSEA. Trimming removed 5 bases from V and 6 bases from J, with 17 bases in between. The CDR3 consists of 14 residues. The CDR3 bases are TGCAGCGTTCTCCTCGGGGGACGGGGCAATGAGCAGTTCTTC. Its translation: CSVLLGGRGNEQFF.

As DNA, the CDR3 is TGCGCCAGCAGCTTGGCCGAACAGGGGACCGGGGAGCTGTTTTTT. Translated: CASSLAEQGTGELFF. The chain uses TRBV5-1 and TRBJ2-2, with 7 bases matching TRBD1. The trim removed 0 bases at V and 5 bases at J, leaving 4 bases unmatched. Germline CDR1 SGHRS, CDR2 YFSETQ. The CDR3 is 15 amino acids.

This clone has only a few counts. The chain has TRBV5-1 and TRBJ2-1; possibly TRBD1 or TRBD2 for D (5 bases each). V gave up 4 bases and J gave up 0 bases, with 11 bases separating them. Germline V gene lookup returns CDR1 SGHRS and CDR2 YFSETQ. The CDR3 totals 15 residues. CDR3: CASSPEDTSYNEQFF. The CDR3 DNA is TGCGCCAGCAGCCCGGAGGACACCTCCTACAATGAGCAGTTCTTC.

The genes are TRBV7-6 and TRBJ2-1; TRBD2 agrees at 11 bases. The germline V gene encodes CDR1 SGHVS and CDR2 FNYEAQ. V gave up 4 bases and J gave up 3 bases; unmatched junction bases: 5. This CDR3 has 16 residues. Here the CDR3 reads CASSSTSGKGYNEQFF. The CDR3 nucleotides read TGTGCCAGCAGCTCGACTAGCGGGAAAGGCTACAATGAGCAGTTCTTC.

The chain carries TRBV12-3 or TRBV12-4 and TRBJ2-2; D unclear. The CDR3 has 11 residues. The ends were cut back, 4 bases at V and 13 bases at J, with 10 bases in the middle. The CDR3 protein is CASSSRSGLFF. The CDR3 region has the DNA TGTGCCAGCAGTTCCCGCTCAGGGCTGTTTTTT.

The chain combines TRBV10-2 with TRBJ1-6; a weak D match, TRBD1 (6 bases). Trimming took 5 bases from V and 7 from J, leaving 15 bases between them. CDR1 is WSHSY, CDR2 SAAADI, per germline. This CDR3 contains 15 residues. As DNA, the CDR3 is TGCGCCAGCAGTCAGATTGGGACACCCAATTCACCCCTCCACTTT. Protein product: CASSQIGTPNSPLHF.

The chain combines TRBV9 with TRBJ2-7; D perhaps matches TRBD1 (6 bases). The CDR3 contains 14 residues. V was shortened by 1 base and J by 6 bases, with 14 bases between the two germline ends. CDR1 is SGDLS and CDR2 is YYNGEE in the germline V gene. CDR3 nucleotide sequence: TGTGCCAGCAGCGTACTGGGACAAAGCTCCGAGCAGTACTTC. It yields the protein CASSVLGQSSEQYF. The variable domain in full, completed from reference TRBV9 and TRBJ2-7, reads DSGVTQTPKHLITATGQRVTLRCSPRSGDLSVYWYQQSLDQGLQFLIQYYNGEERAKGNILERFSAQQFPDLHSELNLSSLELGDSALYFCASSVLGQSSEQYFGPGTRLTVT.

The chain recombines TRBV7-2 with TRBJ1-1; no clear D gene. V was trimmed by 6 bases and J by 1 base, leaving 12 bases between them. Germline CDR1 and CDR2: SGHTA and FQGNSA. The CDR3 is made up of 14 amino acids. This chain's CDR3 is CASRSPGRNTEAFF. CDR3 DNA sequence: TGTGCCAGCAGATCTCCCGGGCGGAACACTGAAGCTTTCTTT.

CDR3 residues: CASSQATGIFTDTQYF. The CDR3 DNA sequence: TGTGCCAGCAGCCAGGCGACAGGGATCTTCACAGATACGCAGTATTTT. The chain carries TRBV5-4 and TRBJ2-3; 7 nucleotides line up with TRBD1. V lost 4 bases to trimming and J lost 2 bases; unmatched junction nucleotides: 10. Germline-derived CDR1 and CDR2 are SGHNT and YYREEE (reference sequence). CDR3 length: 16 amino acids.

The CDR3 region is CASGLVLDRGEYGYTF. CDR3 DNA sequence: TGTGCTAGTGGTTTGGTCCTGGACAGGGGGGAGTATGGCTACACCTTC. The J gene is TRBJ1-2, the V gene TRBV12-5, with TRBD1 matching 10 bases. V lost 0 bases, J lost 5 bases, and 6 bases stayed unmatched. Germline V gene sequence: CDR1 LGHNT, CDR2 FRNRAP. The CDR3 spans 16 residues.

The rearrangement links TRBV10-1 to TRBJ2-2, with TRBD1 identical over 8 bases. Looked up from germline, CDR1 is WNHNN and CDR2 is SYGVQD (reference sequence). The CDR3 covers 16 residues. Unmatched junction bases numbered 16, after V lost 10 bases and J lost 6 bases. CDR3 region: CANPYRGISRAGELFF. For the CDR3, the DNA is TGCGCCAACCCCTACAGGGGGATTTCAAGGGCCGGGGAGCTGTTTTTT.

The chain joins TRBV20-1 to TRBJ2-1; TRBD2 agrees at 12 bases. V shed 3 bases and J 9 bases; nucleotides not matched to a gene: 6. Germline V CDR1 and CDR2: DFQATT, SNEGSKA (reference sequence). The CDR3 has 14 residues. CDR3 region: CSASALAGGGEQFF. The CDR3 DNA sequence: TGCAGTGCTAGTGCGCTAGCGGGAGGGGGTGAGCAGTTCTTC.

This chain links TRBV29-1 with TRBJ2-2, with 10 bases matching TRBD2. After removal of 5 bases from V and 5 bases from J, the junction contained 5 bases not matched to a gene. The CDR3 extends over 14 amino acids. Germline loops: CDR1 SQVTM, CDR2 ANQGSEA. The CDR3: CSVTGTSVTGELFF. As DNA, the CDR3 is TGCAGCGTTACAGGGACTAGCGTTACCGGGGAGCTGTTTTTT.

J is TRBJ1-1 and V is TRBV6-6; TRBD1 matches at 7 bases. Germline V gene lookup returns CDR1 MNHNY and CDR2 SVGAGI (reference sequence). The CDR3 contains 14 residues. The V gene end was trimmed by 2 bases and the J gene end by 5 bases; junction bases not matched to a gene: 5. The CDR3 loop is CASSYPTGRTEAFF. The DNA for the CDR3 is TGTGCCAGCAGTTACCCGACAGGGAGAACTGAAGCTTTCTTT.

The V gene is TRBV4-2, the J gene TRBJ2-6; tentative D call: TRBD1 (6 bases). The CDR3 runs 16 residues. V dropped 4 bases and J dropped 2 bases, with 12 bases sitting between them. In germline, CDR1 is LGHNA, CDR2 YNFKEQ. CDR3 protein: CASSLTGSTGANVLTF. In DNA form, the CDR3 reads TGTGCCAGCAGCCTTACAGGGTCGACTGGGGCCAACGTCCTGACTTTC.